This T cell receptor (beta chain) was identified in a study of shared clonotypes between healthy human individuals. About this clone: Its antigen remains unidentified.

All participating donors were Caucasian adults from Nashville, Tennessee. After removal of 11 bases from V and 4 bases from J, the junction contained 1 base not matched to a gene. In germline, CDR1 is MDHEN, CDR2 SYDVKM. CDR3 size: 12 residues. Study-level results: The small donor group covered limited genetic and exposure diversity.

The unsorted PBMC sample used ten immunoSEQ deep assay plates. Assay used: immunoSEQ multiplex PCR; TCRdb lists only in-frame clones, some missing. The sample shows about 470,000 clones, roughly 83% of them seen only once. The genes are TRBV28 and TRBJ1-5, with 11 bases fitting TRBD1. This TCR came from a woman in her thirties or forties in good health. Some clones in this sample may be carry-over from other donors' samples. The specimen was PBMCs. The CDR3 loop reads CAGQGANQPQHF. DNA for the CDR3: TGTGCCGGACAGGGGGCTAATCAGCCCCAGCATTTT.